Below, one TCR beta chain is given with its context. This sample is drawn from a study of cytomegalovirus exposure and HLA in healthy donors. Study summary: The platform used for the 120 or so validation repertoires matched that of the roughly 670 first-cohort repertoires, a later analysis reported.

Clones were read by immunoSEQ multiplex PCR, and TCRdb kept only the in-frame ones, dropping some. The profile covers roughly 300,000 clones, with 75% to 90% appearing a single time and about 0.91% taken by the ten largest. CDR1 is MDHEN, CDR2 SYDVKM, per germline. This CDR3 is built from 16 residues. With 3 bases clipped from V and 5 bases from J, the junction kept 9 bases outside the gene matches. Sequenced input: PBMCs. This receptor was obtained from a woman between 18 and 29 years old in good health and CMV-seronegative. The chain recombines TRBV28 with TRBJ1-2; 10 bases agree with TRBD1. CDR3 in DNA: TGTGCCAGCAGTTTTGGGGACAGGGGTTCATATTATGGCTACACCTTC. Its protein product is CASSFGDRGSYYGYTF.